This T cell receptor beta chain was captured in a study of T cells in Graves' hyperthyroidism and ophthalmopathy (dated by TCRdb to the late 2010s). For the study in its entirety: To identify TCR V-J signatures that set the groups apart, the researchers used a discovery cohort of about a hundred patients, made up of around 40 with Graves' ophthalmopathy and about 60 with stable Graves' hyperthyroidism. After sampling, hyperthyroidism patients received methimazole starting at 30 mg daily, and ophthalmopathy patients received high-dose intravenous methylprednisolone. The paper reports TCR Vbeta CDR3 sequencing of some 140 peripheral blood samples: 40 to 45 ophthalmopathy, approximately 74 hyperthyroidism and 17 progressor patients. In addition, the study compared T-cell repertoires in thyroid tissue and in blood from about 6 Graves' hyperthyroidism patients. Whether ophthalmopathy could be predicted prospectively was tested in an independent validation cohort made up of under 20 hyperthyroidism patients plus 17 patients who later progressed to ophthalmopathy. The roughly 91 discovery patients were randomly divided into training and test sets at a 7:3 ratio. Points the paper makes about the study in general: In validation, progression to ophthalmopathy was predicted by the model with more than 65% sensitivity and approximately 78% specificity, a median of about 6 months before onset. A 13 V-J signature model separated ophthalmopathy from stable hyperthyroidism, with 87.88% sensitivity and 81% to 83% specificity in cross-validation and 80%/75% in testing. Sample size was not statistically predetermined, and investigators were not blinded to group allocation. Most expanded thyroid clonotypes (frequency above 0.001) were also found in blood, which suggests that blood repertoires may mirror thyroid immune responses.

Concerning this clonotype: Which antigen it targets is not known. The germline gene is not matched at one end of the junction; a read error may be the cause.

The CDR3 runs 15 amino acids, cysteine and phenylalanine included. Kept here is only the CDR3 DNA, which spans 45 bases and is read in frame from base 1. CDR1 and CDR2 are read off the germline V gene as ENHRY and SYGVKD. Graves' hyperthyroidism was defined as stable when no progression to ophthalmopathy occurred over 18 months of follow-up. The hyperthyroidism patients were between 18 and 65 years old and newly diagnosed, with a disease duration of less than 2 months. Patients with uncontrolled infections, other autoimmune diseases, pregnancy or lactation were excluded. Diagnoses relied on clinical symptoms, serum thyroxine and TRAb, thyroid ultrasound and orbital computed tomography. Total RNA was extracted using Trizol reagent, and RNA quality was assessed on an Agilent 2100 Bioanalyzer. The TCR beta CDR3 regions were amplified from RNA transcripts. The TCR CDR3 was subjected to a first round of RT-PCR using the HTBI primer set and the Qiagen OneStep RT-PCR kit. Libraries were constructed in a second round of multiplex PCR, after which size selection and purification were carried out. The libraries were sequenced on an Illumina HiSeq2000 using paired-end 100 bp reads. The authors' pipeline ran thus. SOAPnuke was used to process the raw data, throwing out any read that contained adapters or uncalled bases, had a mean Phred below 15, or lacked an exact constant-primer or identifier match. COPE v1.2.5 was used to merge high-quality paired reads, and clonotypes were defined as unique nucleotide sequences. Clonotypes were aligned to IMGT TRBV, TRBD and TRBJ reference segments using MiTCR v1.1. The analysis was restricted to V-J combinations with a frequency above 0.0001, which together covered around 99% of the repertoires. The TCS score was defined as F50 (clonal expansion) divided by E x V (chaos), with BLOSUM62-based TCRdist calculated between CDR3 peptides within each V-J. Welch's t-statistics and random forest reduced 450 to 600 V-J features to 13, which were used in a naive Bayes classifier (R e1071). TCRdb trimmed the raw reads at Q25, called clones with MiXCR and kept productive beta chains. Each CDR3 protein gets just one entry, which takes the most common genes and DNA from the rows behind it. The V and J calls come from TCRdb's annotation, not from the publication. The sample table shows just over 550,000 distinct CDR3 sequences, and about 45% are seen once. The ten largest clones take up roughly 8.2% of the sample.

Sequencing was done on a sample of peripheral blood or thyroid tissue (not recorded which). This clonotype was sampled from a woman aged 18 to 35 with Graves' hyperthyroidism. Donor details come from another sample of the same person, matched by shared clones. The V and J genes are TRBV10-3 and TRBJ2-5; TRBD2 is a weak D gene call, 5 bases matching. The nucleotide sequence is given as TGTGCCAGCAGCTACACGGACTGGTACCAAGAGAGCCAGTACTTC. The resulting protein is CASSYTDWYQESQYF.